This entry is about one TCR beta chain. Its specificity is not known. The data stem from a study of T cell responses to AZD1222 COVID-19 vaccine. CDR1 and CDR2 from the germline V gene are MNHEY and SVGAGI. The V and J ends lost 2 bases and 7 bases respectively, with 9 bases between them. The CDR3 runs to 14 residues. The data were produced by immunoSEQ multiplex PCR, yet TCRdb's version contains in-frame clones alone and is incomplete. The sample includes approximately 140,000 clones, 80% to 95% of them seen just once. Study-wide points: Researchers took repertoire samples only after the peak T cell response had come.

The TCR comes from an adult in good health. The V and J genes are TRBV6-5 and TRBJ1-6, with a possible D match to TRBD1 (6 bases). Sequenced material: peripheral blood, taken on day 0 of MenACWY control vaccination. The CDR3 coding sequence is TGTGCCAGCAGTTACAGGGGGGCAAATTCACCCCTCCACTTT. Translation gives CASSYRGANSPLHF.